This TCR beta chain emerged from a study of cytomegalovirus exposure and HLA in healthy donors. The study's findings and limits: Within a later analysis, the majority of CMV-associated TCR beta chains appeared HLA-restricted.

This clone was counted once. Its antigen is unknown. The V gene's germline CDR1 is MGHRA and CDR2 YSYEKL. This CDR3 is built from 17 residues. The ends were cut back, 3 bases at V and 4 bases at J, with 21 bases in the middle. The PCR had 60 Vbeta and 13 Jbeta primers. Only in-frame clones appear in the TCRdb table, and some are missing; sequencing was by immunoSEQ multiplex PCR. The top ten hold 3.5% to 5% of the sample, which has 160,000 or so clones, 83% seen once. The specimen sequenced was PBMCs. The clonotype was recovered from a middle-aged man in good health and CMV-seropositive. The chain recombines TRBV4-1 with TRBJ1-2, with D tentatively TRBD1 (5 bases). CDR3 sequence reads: CASSQGPAGTRGYGYTF. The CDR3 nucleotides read TGCGCCAGCAGCCAGGGACCCGCAGGGACTAGGGGCTATGGCTACACCTTC.